This T cell receptor (beta chain) was retrieved from a study of CD8 T cells in Susac syndrome. V lost 3 bases and J lost 5, with 10 bases in between. This CDR3 contains 13 residues. Germline-derived CDR1 and CDR2 are DFQATT and SNEGSKA (reference sequence). The RNA, roughly 0.45 to 1 ug, was put through reverse transcription using random hexamers. TCRdb re-called the immunoSEQ multiplex PCR reads through MiXCR, storing one row per CDR3 protein. The repertoire consists of roughly 200,000 distinct CDR3 sequences, with 75% to 95% occurring once and the leading ten covering around 0.1%. The receptor was derived from a human donor with Susac syndrome. This sequence joins TRBV20-1 and TRBJ1-4; unclear D gene. Sequenced sample: CD4+ T cells from PBMCs. The CDR3 nucleotides read TGCAGTGCTAGCTTGGTCGCCAATGAAAAACTGTTTTTT. Residues: CSASLVANEKLFF.